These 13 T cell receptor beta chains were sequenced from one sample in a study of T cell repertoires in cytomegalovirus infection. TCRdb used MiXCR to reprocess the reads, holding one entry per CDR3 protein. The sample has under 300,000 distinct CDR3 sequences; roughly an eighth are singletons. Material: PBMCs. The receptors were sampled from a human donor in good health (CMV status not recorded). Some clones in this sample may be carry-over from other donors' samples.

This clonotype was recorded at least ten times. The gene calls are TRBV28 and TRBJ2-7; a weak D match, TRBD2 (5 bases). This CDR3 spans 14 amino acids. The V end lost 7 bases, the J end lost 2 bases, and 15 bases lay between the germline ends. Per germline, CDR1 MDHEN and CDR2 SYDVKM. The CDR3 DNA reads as TGTGCCAGCACCCTAGCCCGCCCCCCCTACGAGCAGTACTTC. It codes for CASTLARPPYEQYF.

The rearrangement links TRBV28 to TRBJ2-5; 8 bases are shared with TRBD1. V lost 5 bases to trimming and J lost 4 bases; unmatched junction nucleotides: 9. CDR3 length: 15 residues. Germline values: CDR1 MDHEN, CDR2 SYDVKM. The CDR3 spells CASSPMDREIETQYF. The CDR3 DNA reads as TGTGCCAGCAGTCCCATGGACAGGGAAATAGAGACCCAGTACTTC. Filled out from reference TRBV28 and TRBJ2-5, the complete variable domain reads DVKVTQSSRYLVKRTGEKVFLECVQDMDHENMFWYRQDPGLGLRLIYFSYDVKMKEKGDIPEGYSVSREKKERFSLILESASTNQTSMYLCASSPMDREIETQYFGPGTRLLVL.

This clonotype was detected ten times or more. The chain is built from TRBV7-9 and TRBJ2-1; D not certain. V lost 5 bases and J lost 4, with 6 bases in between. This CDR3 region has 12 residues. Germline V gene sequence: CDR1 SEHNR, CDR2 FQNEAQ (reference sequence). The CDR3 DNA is TGTGCCAGCAGCACACAGTACAATGAGCAGTTCTTC. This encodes CASSTQYNEQFF.

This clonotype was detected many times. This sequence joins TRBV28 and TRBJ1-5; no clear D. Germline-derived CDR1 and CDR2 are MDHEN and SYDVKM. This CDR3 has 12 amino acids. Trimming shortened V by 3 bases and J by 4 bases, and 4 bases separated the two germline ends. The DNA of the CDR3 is TGTGCCAGCAGTTTTACAAATCAGCCCCAGCATTTT. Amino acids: CASSFTNQPQHF.

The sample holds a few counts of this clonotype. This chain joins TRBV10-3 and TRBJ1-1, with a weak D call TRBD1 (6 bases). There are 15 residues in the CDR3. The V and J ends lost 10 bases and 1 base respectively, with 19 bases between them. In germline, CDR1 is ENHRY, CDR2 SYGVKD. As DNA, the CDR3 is TGTGCCACCAGAACTACGGGACAACCGAACACTGAAGCTTTCTTT. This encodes CATRTTGQPNTEAFF.

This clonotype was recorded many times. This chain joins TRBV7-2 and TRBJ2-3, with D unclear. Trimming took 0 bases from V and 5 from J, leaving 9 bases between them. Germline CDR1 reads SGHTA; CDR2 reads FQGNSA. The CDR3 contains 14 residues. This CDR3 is CASSLAGGRDTQYF. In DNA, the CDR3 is TGTGCCAGCAGCTTAGCAGGCGGAAGAGATACGCAGTATTTT. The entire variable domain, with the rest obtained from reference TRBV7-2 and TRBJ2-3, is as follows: GAGVSQSPSNKVTEKGKDVELRCDPISGHTALYWYRQSLGQGLEFLIYFQGNSAPDKSGLPSDRFSAERTGGSVSTLTIQRTQQEDSAVYLCASSLAGGRDTQYFGPGTRLTVL.

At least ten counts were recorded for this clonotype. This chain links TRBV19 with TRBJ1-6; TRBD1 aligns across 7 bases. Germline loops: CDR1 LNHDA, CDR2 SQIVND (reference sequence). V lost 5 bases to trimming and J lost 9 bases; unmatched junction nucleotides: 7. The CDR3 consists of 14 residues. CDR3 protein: CASSPRQGGSPLHF. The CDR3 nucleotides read TGTGCCAGTAGTCCCAGACAGGGTGGTTCACCCCTCCACTTT.

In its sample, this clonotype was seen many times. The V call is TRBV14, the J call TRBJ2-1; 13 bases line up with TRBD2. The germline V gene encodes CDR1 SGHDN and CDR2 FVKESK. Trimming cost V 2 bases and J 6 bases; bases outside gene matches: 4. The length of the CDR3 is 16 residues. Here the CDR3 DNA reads TGTGCCAGCAGCCAATTAGGGACTAGCGGGGCCAATGAGCAGTTCTTC. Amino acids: CASSQLGTSGANEQFF.

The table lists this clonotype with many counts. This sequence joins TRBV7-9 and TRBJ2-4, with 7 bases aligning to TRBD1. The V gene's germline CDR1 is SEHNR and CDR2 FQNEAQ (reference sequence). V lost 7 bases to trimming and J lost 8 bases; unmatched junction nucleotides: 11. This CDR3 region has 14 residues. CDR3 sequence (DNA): TGTGCCAGCATCACGACAGGGAAAGGGCACATTCAGTACTTC. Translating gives CASITTGKGHIQYF.

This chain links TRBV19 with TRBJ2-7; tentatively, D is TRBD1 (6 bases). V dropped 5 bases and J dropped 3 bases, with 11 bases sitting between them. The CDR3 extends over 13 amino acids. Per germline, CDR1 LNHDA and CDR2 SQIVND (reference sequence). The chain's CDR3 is CASSRSGVYEQYF. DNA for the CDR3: TGTGCCAGTAGTCGGTCAGGGGTCTACGAGCAGTACTTC.

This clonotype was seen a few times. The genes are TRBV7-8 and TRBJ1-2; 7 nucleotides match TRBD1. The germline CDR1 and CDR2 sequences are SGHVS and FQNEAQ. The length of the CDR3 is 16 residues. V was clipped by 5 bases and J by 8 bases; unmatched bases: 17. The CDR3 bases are TGTGCCAGCAGCCCCGGAGAGGGGGCTAGGAGAGTGGGCTACACCTTC. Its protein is CASSPGEGARRVGYTF.

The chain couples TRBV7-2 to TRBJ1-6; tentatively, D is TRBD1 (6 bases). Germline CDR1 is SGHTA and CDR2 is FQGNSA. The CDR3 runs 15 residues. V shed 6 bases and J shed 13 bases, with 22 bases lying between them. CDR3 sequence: CASRGGGQGISPLHF. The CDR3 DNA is TGTGCCAGCAGGGGGGGGGGGCAGGGGATTTCCCCCCTCCACTTT.

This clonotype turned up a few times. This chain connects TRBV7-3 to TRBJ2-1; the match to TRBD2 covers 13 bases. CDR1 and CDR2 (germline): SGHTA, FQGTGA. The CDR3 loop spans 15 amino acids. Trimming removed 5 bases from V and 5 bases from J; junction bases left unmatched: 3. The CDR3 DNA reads TGTGCCAGCAGCCCGGGACTAGCGGGAAACAATGAGCAGTTCTTC. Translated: CASSPGLAGNNEQFF. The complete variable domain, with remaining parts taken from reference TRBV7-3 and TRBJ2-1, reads GAGVSQTPSNKVTEKGKYVELRCDPISGHTALYWYRQSLGQGPEFLIYFQGTGAADDSGLPNDRFFAVRPEGSVSTLKIQRTERGDSAVYLCASSPGLAGNNEQFFGPGTRLTVL.